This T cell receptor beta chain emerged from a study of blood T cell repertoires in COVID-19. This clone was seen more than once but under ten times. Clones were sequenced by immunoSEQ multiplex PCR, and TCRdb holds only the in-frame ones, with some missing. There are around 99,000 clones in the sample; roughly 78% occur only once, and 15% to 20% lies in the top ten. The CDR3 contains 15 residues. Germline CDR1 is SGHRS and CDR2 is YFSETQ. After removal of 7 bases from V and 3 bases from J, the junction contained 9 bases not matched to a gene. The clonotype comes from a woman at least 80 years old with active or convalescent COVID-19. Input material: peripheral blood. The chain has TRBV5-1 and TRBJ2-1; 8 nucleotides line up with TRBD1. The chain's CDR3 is CASQRGDRSYNEQFF. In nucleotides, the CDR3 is TGCGCCAGCCAGCGTGGGGACAGGAGCTACAATGAGCAGTTCTTC.